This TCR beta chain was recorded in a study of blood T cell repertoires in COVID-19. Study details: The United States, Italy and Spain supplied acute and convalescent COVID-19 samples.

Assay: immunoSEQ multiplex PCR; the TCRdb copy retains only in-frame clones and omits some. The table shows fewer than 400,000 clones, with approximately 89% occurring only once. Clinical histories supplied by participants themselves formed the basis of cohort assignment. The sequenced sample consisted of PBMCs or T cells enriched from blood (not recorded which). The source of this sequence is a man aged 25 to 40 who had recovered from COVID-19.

The CDR3 is CASSRDRENSPLHF. The CDR3 bases are TGTGCCAGCAGTCGGGACAGAGAGAATTCACCCCTCCACTTT. The chain couples TRBV6-5 to TRBJ1-6, with 7 bases fitting TRBD1. V shed 5 bases, J shed 7 bases, and the junction held 5 bases outside the gene matches. In germline, CDR1 is MNHEY, CDR2 SVGAGI. The CDR3 has 14 amino acids.